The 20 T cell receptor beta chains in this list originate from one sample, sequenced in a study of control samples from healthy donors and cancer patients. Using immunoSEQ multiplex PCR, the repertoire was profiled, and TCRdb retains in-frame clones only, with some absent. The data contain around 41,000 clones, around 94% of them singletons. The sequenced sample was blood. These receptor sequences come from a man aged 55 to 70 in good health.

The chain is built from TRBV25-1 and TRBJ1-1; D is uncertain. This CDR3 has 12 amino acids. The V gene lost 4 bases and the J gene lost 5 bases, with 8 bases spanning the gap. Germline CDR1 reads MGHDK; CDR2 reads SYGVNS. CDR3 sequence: CASSGRRTEAFF. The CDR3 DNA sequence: TGTGCCAGCAGTGGACGTCGGACTGAAGCTTTCTTT.

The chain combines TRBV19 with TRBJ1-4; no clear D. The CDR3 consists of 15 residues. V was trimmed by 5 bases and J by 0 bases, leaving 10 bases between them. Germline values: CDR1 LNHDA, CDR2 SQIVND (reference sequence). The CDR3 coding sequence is TGTGCCAGTAGTGTCGACTCCCCAACTAATGAAAAACTGTTTTTT. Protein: CASSVDSPTNEKLFF.

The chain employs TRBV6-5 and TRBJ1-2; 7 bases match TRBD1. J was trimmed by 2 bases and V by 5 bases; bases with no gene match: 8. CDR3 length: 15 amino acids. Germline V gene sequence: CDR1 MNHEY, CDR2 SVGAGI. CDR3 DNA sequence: TGTGCCAGCAGTAGGTGGGACAGCACAAACTATGGCTACACCTTC. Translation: CASSRWDSTNYGYTF.

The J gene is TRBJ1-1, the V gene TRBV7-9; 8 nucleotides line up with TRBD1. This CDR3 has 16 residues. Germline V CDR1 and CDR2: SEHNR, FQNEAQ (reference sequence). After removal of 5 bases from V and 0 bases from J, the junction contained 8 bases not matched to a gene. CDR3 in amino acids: CASSPRAGGMNTEAFF. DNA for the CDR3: TGTGCCAGCAGCCCTCGGGCAGGGGGCATGAACACTGAAGCTTTCTTT.

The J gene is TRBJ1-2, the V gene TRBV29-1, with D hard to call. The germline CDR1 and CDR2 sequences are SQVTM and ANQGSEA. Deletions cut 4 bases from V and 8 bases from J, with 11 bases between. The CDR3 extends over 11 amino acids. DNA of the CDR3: TGCAGCGTTGGAGGGAGCGAGGGCTACACCTTC. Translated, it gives CSVGGSEGYTF.

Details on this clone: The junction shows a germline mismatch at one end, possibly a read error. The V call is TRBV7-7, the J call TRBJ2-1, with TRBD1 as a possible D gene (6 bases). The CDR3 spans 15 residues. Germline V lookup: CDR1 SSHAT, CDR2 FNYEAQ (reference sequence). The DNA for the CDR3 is TGTGCTAGCAGCTTAGATCCCAGGGGCGCAGGGGAGCAGTTCTTC. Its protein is CASSLDPRGAGEQFF.

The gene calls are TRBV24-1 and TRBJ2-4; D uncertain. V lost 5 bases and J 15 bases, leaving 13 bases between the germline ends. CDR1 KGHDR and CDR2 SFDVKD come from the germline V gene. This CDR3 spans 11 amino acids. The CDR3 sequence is CATSADLSWYF. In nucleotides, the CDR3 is TGTGCCACCAGTGCGGACCTGTCTTGGTACTTC.

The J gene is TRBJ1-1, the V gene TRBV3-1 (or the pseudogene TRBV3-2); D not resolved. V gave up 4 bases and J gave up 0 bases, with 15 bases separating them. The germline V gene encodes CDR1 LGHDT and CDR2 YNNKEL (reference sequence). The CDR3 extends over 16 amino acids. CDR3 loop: CASSPWAASMNTEAFF. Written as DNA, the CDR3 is TGTGCCAGCAGCCCTTGGGCAGCCTCTATGAACACTGAAGCTTTCTTT.

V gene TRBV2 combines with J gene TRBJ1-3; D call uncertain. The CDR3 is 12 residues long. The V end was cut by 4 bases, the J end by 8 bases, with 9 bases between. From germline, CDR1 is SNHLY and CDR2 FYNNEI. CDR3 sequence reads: CASSVAGDTIYF. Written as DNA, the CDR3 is TGTGCCAGCAGTGTCGCAGGAGACACCATATATTTT.

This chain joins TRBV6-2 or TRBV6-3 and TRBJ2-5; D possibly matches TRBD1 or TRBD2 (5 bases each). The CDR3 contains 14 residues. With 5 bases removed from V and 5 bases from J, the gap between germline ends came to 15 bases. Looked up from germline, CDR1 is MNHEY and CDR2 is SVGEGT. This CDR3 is CASSGPLREETQYF. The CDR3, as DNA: TGTGCCAGCAGTGGCCCCCTCAGGGAGGAGACCCAGTACTTC.

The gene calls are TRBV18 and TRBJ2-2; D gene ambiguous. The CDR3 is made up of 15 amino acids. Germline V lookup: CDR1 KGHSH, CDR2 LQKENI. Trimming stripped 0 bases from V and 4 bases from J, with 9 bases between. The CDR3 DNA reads TGTGCCAGCTCACCACCGGCATCTTTCACCGGGGAGCTGTTTTTT. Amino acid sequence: CASSPPASFTGELFF. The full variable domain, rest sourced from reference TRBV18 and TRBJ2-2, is NAGVMQNPRHLVRRRGQEARLRCSPMKGHSHVYWYRQLPEEGLKFMVYLQKENIIDESGMPKERFSAEFPKEGPSILRIQQVVRGDSAAYFCASSPPASFTGELFFGEGSRLTVL.

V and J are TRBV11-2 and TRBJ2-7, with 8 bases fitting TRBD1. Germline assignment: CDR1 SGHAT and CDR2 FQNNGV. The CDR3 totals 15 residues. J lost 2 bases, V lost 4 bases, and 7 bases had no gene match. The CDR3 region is CASSYPRGRTYEQYF. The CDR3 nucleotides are TGTGCCAGCAGCTACCCCAGGGGGCGCACCTACGAGCAGTACTTC.

CDR3 DNA: TGTGCCAGCGAGGACAGGGGGTTGGATAGCAATCAGCCCCAGCATTTT. Translated: CASEDRGLDSNQPQHF. V gene TRBV2 combines with J gene TRBJ1-5; 10 positions match TRBD1. V shed 8 bases, J shed 0 bases, and the junction held 7 bases outside the gene matches. Germline V gene sequence: CDR1 SNHLY, CDR2 FYNNEI. CDR3 length: 16 amino acids.

The DNA for the CDR3 is TGTGCCAGCAGTGGGTGGGACAGGGGAAGGATGGAGACCCAGTACTTC. This encodes CASSGWDRGRMETQYF. The chain uses TRBV25-1 and TRBJ2-5, with 10 positions matching TRBD1. The V segment lost 4 bases and the J segment 5 bases; nucleotides outside the gene matches: 10. Germline V CDR1 and CDR2: MGHDK, SYGVNS. This CDR3 spans 16 amino acids.

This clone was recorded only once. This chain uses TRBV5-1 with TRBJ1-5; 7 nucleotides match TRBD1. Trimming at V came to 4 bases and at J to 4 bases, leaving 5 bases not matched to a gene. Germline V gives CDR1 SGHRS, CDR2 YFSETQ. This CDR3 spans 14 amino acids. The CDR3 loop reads CASSPGTENQPQHF. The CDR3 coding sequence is TGCGCCAGCAGCCCAGGGACAGAGAATCAGCCCCAGCATTTT.

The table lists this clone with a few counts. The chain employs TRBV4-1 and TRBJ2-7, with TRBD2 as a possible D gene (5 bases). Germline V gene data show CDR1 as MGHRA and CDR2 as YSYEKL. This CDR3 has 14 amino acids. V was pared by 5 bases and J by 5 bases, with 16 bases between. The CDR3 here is CASSSPAGSDEQYF. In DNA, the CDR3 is TGCGCCAGCAGCTCCCCGGCGGGTAGCGACGAGCAGTACTTC.

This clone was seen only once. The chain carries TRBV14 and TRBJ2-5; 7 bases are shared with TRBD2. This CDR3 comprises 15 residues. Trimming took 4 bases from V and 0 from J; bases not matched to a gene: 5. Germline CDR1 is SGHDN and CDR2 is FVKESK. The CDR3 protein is CASSPSGEYQETQYF. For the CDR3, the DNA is TGTGCCAGCAGCCCAAGCGGGGAGTACCAAGAGACCCAGTACTTC.

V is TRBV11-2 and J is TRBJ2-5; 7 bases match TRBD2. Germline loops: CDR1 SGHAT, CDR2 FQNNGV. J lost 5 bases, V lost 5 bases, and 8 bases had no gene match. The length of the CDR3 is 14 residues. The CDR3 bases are TGTGCCAGCAGCCACTGGACTAGGGGTGAGACCCAGTACTTC. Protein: CASSHWTRGETQYF.

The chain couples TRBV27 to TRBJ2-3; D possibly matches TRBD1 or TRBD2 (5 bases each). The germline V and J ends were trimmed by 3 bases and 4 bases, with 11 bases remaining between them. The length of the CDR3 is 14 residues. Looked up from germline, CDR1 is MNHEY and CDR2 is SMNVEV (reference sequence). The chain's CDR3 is CASSLQVGADTQYF. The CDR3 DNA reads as TGTGCCAGCAGTTTGCAGGTGGGGGCAGATACGCAGTATTTT.

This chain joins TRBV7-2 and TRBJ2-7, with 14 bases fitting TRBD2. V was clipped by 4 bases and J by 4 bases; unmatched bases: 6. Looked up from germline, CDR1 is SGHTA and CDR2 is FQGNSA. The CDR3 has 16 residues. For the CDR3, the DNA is TGTGCCAGCAGCTCGGGACTAGCGGGAGTTACGTACGAGCAGTACTTC. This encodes CASSSGLAGVTYEQYF.